Shown below are 4 T cell receptor beta chains from a single sample sequenced in a study. TCRdb recomputed calls from the 5' RACE reads with MiXCR, one row per CDR3 protein. Altogether tens of thousands of distinct CDR3 sequences are present, approximately 30% being singletons, with the ten largest covering less than 4%. The sample was naive CD4+ T cells sorted from a lymph node. As to subset: naive CD4+ T cells, CD4+CD45RA+CD25-. The receptors were gathered from a female donor with breast cancer.

This clonotype has at least ten counts. The chain employs TRBV3-1 and TRBJ2-7; TRBD1 aligns across 7 bases. V lost 4 bases and J lost 3; bases outside the gene matches: 0. Germline assignment: CDR1 LGHDT and CDR2 YNNKEL (reference sequence). This CDR3 is 12 amino acids long. The CDR3 DNA reads as TGTGCCAGCAGCCCAGGGGGCTACGAGCAGTACTTC. It specifies CASSPGGYEQYF.

This clonotype has a handful of counts. The chain links TRBV27 to TRBJ2-5; D uncertain. The length of the CDR3 is 13 residues. Germline lookup yields CDR1 MNHEY and CDR2 SMNVEV (reference sequence). V shed 5 bases and J shed 7 bases, with 14 bases lying between them. The CDR3 region is CASSPTWAGTQYF. CDR3 DNA: TGTGCCAGCAGTCCCACGTGGGCCGGGACCCAGTACTTC.

As concerns this clonotype: A read error may be the cause here, since a much bigger clone is one base away. This chain connects TRBV28 to TRBJ1-1; no reliable D call. Germline V gene lookup returns CDR1 MDHEN and CDR2 SYDVKM. This CDR3 region has 14 residues. The CDR3 nucleotides are TGTGCCAGCAGTTTACTGACTGTTAACACTGAAGCTCTCTTT. Protein: CASSLLTVNTEALF.

This chain links TRBV10-3 with TRBJ2-7; D could derive from TRBD1 or TRBD2 (6 bases each). The CDR3 is 15 amino acids. The V end was cut by 0 bases, the J end by 5 bases, with 14 bases between. Per the germline V gene, CDR1 is ENHRY and CDR2 is SYGVKD. The chain's CDR3 is CAISESGGRGNEQYF. DNA for the CDR3: TGTGCCATCAGTGAGTCGGGGGGCAGGGGTAACGAGCAGTACTTC.